These 8 T cell receptor beta chains came from one sample sequenced in a study of T cells in Graves' hyperthyroidism and ophthalmopathy. Researchers took RNA transcripts and amplified the TCR beta CDR3 regions from them. The study used the HTBI primer set for a first-round RT-PCR of the TCR CDR3. TCRdb re-derived calls from the multiplex PCR reads in MiXCR, one entry per CDR3 protein. The table includes about 600,000 distinct CDR3 sequences, approximately 16% detected once. Sequencing was performed on blood. The receptor source for this set is a woman aged 40 to 50 with Graves' ophthalmopathy.

The chain couples TRBV30 to TRBJ1-2, with D possibly TRBD1 on 6 matching bases. Trimming took 0 bases from V and 6 from J, leaving 8 bases between them. This CDR3 is 12 amino acids long. In germline, CDR1 is GTSNPN, CDR2 SVGIG (reference sequence). The CDR3 spells CAWSVTGNGYTF. In nucleotides, the CDR3 is TGTGCCTGGAGTGTAACAGGGAATGGCTACACCTTC.

The chain carries TRBV10-1 and TRBJ2-7, with D hard to call. The CDR3 has 12 residues. Trimming took off 4 bases at V and 6 bases at J, with 10 bases between the two ends. From germline, CDR1 is WNHNN and CDR2 SYGVQD (reference sequence). The CDR3 DNA sequence: TGCGCCAGCAGTGCCCCGGCCACCGAGCAGTACTTC. Protein sequence: CASSAPATEQYF.

This clonotype was seen at least ten times. The genes are TRBV12-3 or TRBV12-4 and TRBJ1-1; D remains ambiguous. The CDR3 runs to 12 residues. V lost 2 bases and J lost 7, with 8 bases in between. CDR3: CASSLSIGEAFF. The CDR3 nucleotides read TGTGCCAGCAGTTTATCTATCGGTGAAGCTTTCTTT.

A word on this clonotype: A much larger clone lies one base from this, so it may be a read error. The chain joins TRBV6-4 to TRBJ2-1; no clear D. Germline V gives CDR1 MRHNA, CDR2 SNTAGT. This CDR3 spans 13 amino acids. DNA of the CDR3: TGTGCCGGCAGTGAACAACAGAACAATGAGCAGTTCTTC. Residues: CAGSEQQNNEQFF.

At least ten counts were recorded for this clonotype. The chain couples TRBV28 to TRBJ2-5; TRBD1 agrees at 10 bases. Trimming cost V 5 bases and J 3 bases; bases outside gene matches: 6. The CDR3 has 15 amino acids. The germline CDR1 and CDR2 sequences are MDHEN and SYDVKM. In DNA form, the CDR3 reads TGTGCCAGCAGTCCCGGCGGACAGGGGGAAGAGACCCAGTACTTC. This codes for CASSPGGQGEETQYF.

Turning to this clonotype: A much larger clone lies a single base off, so this may be a read error. The gene calls are TRBV20-1 and TRBJ2-1, with D tentatively TRBD1 (6 bases). Germline-derived CDR1 and CDR2 are DFQATT and SNEGSKA (reference sequence). V was clipped by 6 bases and J by 4 bases, with 16 bases between them. The CDR3 consists of 14 residues. The CDR3 loop reads CSARFQGKYNEQFF. The CDR3 DNA is TGCAGTGCCCGATTCCAGGGGAAATACAATGAGCAGTTCTTC.

This clonotype has only one observation. V and J are TRBV18 and TRBJ2-7; D might be TRBD1 or TRBD2, each matching 7 bases. Germline CDR1 is KGHSH and CDR2 is LQKENI. CDR3 length: 14 residues. V lost 4 bases and J 3 bases, leaving 13 bases between the germline ends. CDR3: CASSLQGGDYEQYF. The CDR3 nucleotides are TGTGCCAGCTCACTCCAGGGGGGGGACTACGAGCAGTACTTC. Combining the CDR3 with reference TRBV18 and TRBJ2-7 gives the whole variable domain NAGVMQNPRHLVRRRGQEARLRCSPMKGHSHVYWYRQLPEEGLKFMVYLQKENIIDESGMPKERFSAEFPKEGPSILRIQQVVRGDSAAYFCASSLQGGDYEQYFGPGTRLTVT.

This clonotype has just a few counts. The chain has TRBV19 and TRBJ2-5; D uncertain. Trimming removed 6 bases at V and 7 bases at J, with 15 bases between. The CDR3 is 13 amino acids. Germline loops: CDR1 LNHDA, CDR2 SQIVND (reference sequence). The CDR3 reads CASRGLADGTQYF. CDR3 nucleotide sequence: TGTGCCAGTAGGGGCCTCGCGGATGGGACCCAGTACTTC. The full variable domain, with the rest looked up from reference TRBV19 and TRBJ2-5, is DGGITQSPKYLFRKEGQNVTLSCEQNLNHDAMYWYRQDPGQGLRLIYYSQIVNDFQKGDIAEGYSVSREKKESFPLTVTSAQKNPTAFYLCASRGLADGTQYFGPGTRLLVL.